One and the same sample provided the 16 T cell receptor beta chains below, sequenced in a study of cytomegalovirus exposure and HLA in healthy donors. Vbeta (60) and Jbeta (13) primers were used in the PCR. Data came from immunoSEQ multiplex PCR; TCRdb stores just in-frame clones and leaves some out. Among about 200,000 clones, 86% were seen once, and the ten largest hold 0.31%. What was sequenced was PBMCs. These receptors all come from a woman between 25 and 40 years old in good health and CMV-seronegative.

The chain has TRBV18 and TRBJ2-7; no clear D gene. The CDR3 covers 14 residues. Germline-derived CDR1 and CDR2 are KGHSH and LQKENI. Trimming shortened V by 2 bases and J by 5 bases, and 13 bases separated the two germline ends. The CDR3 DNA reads TGTGCCAGCTCACCATCCCCAGGCGACAACGAGCAGTACTTC. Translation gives CASSPSPGDNEQYF.

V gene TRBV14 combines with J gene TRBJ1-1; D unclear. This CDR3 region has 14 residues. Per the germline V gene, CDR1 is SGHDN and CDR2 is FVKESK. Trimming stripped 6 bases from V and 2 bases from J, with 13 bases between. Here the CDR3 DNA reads TGTGCCAGCAGTCAGGAATGGGCTAACACTGAAGCTTTCTTT. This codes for CASSQEWANTEAFF.

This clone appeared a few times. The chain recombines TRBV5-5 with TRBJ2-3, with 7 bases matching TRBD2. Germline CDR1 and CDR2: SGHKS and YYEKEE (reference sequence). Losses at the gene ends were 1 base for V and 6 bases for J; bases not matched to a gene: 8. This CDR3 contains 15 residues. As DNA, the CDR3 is TGTGCCAGCAGCTTGCTTGCGGGAGCCTGGGATACGCAGTATTTT. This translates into CASSLLAGAWDTQYF. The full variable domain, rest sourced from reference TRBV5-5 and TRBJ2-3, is DAGVTQSPTHLIKTRGQQVTLRCSPISGHKSVSWYQQVLGQGPQFIFQYYEKEERGRGNFPDRFSARQFPNYSSELNVNALLLGDSALYLCASSLLAGAWDTQYFGPGTRLTVL.

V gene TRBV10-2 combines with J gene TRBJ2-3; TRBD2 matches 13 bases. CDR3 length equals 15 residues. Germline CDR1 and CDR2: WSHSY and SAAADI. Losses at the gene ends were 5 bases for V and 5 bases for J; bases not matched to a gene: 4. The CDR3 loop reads CASSPLAGGLDTQYF. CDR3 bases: TGCGCCAGCAGTCCACTAGCGGGAGGGTTAGATACGCAGTATTTT.

In nucleotides, the CDR3 is TGTGCCAGCAGTTCCGGACAGGTCACCTACGAGCAGTACTTC. This gives the protein CASSSGQVTYEQYF. This chain links TRBV6-1 with TRBJ2-7; TRBD1 matches 7 bases. J gave up 2 bases and V 5 bases, and 6 bases lay outside the gene matches. Germline V gives CDR1 MNHNS, CDR2 SASEGT. This CDR3 comprises 14 residues.

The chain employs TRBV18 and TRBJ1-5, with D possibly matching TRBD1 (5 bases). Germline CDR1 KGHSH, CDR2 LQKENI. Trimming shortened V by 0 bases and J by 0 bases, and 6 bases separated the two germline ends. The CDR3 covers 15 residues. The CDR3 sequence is CASSPPTASNQPQHF. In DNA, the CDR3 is TGTGCCAGCTCACCACCGACAGCTAGCAATCAGCCCCAGCATTTT.

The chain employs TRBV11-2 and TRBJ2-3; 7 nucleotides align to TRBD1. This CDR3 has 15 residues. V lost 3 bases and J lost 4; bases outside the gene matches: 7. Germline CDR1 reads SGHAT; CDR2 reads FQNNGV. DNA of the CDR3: TGTGCCAGCAGCTTGATGGCAGGGGGTGCAGATACGCAGTATTTT. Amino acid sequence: CASSLMAGGADTQYF.

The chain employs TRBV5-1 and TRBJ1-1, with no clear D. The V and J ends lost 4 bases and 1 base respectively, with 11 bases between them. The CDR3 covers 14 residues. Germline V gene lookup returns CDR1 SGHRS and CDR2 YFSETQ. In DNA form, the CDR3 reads TGCGCCAGCAGCATCCTTCCCCCGAACACTGAAGCTTTCTTT. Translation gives CASSILPPNTEAFF.

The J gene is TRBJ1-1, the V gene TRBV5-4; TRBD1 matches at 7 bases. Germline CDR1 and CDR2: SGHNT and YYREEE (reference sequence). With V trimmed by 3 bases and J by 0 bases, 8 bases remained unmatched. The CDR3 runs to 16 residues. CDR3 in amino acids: CASSSLTQGMNTEAFF. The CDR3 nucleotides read TGTGCCAGCAGCTCGCTTACACAGGGGATGAACACTGAAGCTTTCTTT.

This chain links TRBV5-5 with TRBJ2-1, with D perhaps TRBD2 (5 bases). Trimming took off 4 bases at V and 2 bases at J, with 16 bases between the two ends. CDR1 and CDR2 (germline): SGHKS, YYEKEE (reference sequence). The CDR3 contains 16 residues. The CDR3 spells CASSLSGSSTYNEQFF. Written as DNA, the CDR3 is TGTGCCAGCAGCCTCTCGGGATCTAGTACCTACAATGAGCAGTTCTTC.

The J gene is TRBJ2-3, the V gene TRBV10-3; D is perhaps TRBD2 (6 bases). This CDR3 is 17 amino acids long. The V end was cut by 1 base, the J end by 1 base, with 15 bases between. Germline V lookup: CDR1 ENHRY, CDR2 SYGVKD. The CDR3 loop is CAISEYGIVAGTDTQYF. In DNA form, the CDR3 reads TGTGCCATCAGTGAGTACGGAATAGTAGCGGGCACAGATACGCAGTATTTT.

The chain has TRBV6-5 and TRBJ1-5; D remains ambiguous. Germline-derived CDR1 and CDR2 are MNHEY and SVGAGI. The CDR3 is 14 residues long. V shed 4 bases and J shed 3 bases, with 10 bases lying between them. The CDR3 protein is CASSWAGVNQPQHF. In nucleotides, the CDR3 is TGTGCCAGCAGTTGGGCAGGCGTCAATCAGCCCCAGCATTTT.

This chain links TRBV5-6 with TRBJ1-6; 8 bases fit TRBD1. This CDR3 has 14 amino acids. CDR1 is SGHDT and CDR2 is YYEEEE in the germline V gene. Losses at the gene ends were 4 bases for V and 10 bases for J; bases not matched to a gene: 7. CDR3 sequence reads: CASSKRTGLSPLHF. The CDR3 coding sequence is TGTGCCAGCAGCAAAAGGACAGGGCTATCACCCCTCCACTTT.

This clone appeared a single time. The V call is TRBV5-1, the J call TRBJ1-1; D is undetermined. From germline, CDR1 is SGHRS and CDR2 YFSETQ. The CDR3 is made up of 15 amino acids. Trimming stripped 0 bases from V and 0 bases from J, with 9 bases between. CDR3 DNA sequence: TGCGCCAGCAGCTTGGATCTAGGAATGAACACTGAAGCTTTCTTT. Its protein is CASSLDLGMNTEAFF.

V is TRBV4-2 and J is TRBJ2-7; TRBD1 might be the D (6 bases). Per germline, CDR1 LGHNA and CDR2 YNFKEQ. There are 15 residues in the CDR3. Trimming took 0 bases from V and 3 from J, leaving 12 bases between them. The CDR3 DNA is TGTGCCAGCAGCCAAGATGGGTCAGGGGTCTACGAGCAGTACTTC. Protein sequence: CASSQDGSGVYEQYF.

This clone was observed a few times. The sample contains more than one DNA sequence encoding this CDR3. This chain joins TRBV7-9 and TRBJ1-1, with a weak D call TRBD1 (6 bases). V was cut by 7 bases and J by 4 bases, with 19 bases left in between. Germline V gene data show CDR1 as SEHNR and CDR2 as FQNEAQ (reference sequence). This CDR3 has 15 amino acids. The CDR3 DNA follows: TGTGCCAGCACCAAACTGAACAGGGTCGGCACTGAAGCTTTCTTT. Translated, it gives CASTKLNRVGTEAFF.